This is a list of T cell receptor beta chains from one sample in a study of metastatic and nonmetastatic thyroid tumors. TCRdb ran MiXCR on the PCR reads. The sample shows some 29,000 clones, around 4% of them seen only once. The sample taken for sequencing was blood. Receptors originate from a male donor with papillary thyroid cancer or a benign thyroid nodule (not recorded which). Some clones in this sample may be carry-over from other donors' samples. Each CDR3 is given with its conserved first and last residue. A D gene is named only where the DNA matches it firmly. A clone size is listed for some rows: how often the clone was seen (once, few, many), or a class if it is expanded.

V gene: TRBV6-1; clone size: few; CDR3 length: 12; D gene: NA; J gene: TRBJ1-2; CDR3 DNA: TGTGCCAGCAGTGAATTTAGCTATGGCTACACCTTC; CDR3 protein: CASSEFSYGYTF
V gene: TRBV28; clone size: medium-sized; CDR3 length: 14; D gene: NA; J gene: TRBJ2-3; CDR3 DNA: TGTGCCAGCAGTTTATGGGGTAATGTAGATACGCAGTATTTT; CDR3 protein: CASSLWGNVDTQYF
V gene: TRBV29-1; clone size: NA; CDR3 length: 15; D gene: TRBD1; J gene: TRBJ1-2; CDR3 DNA: TGCAGCGTTGAAGGCCGGGGACAGGGAGACTATGGCTACACCTTC; CDR3 protein: CSVEGRGQGDYGYTF
V gene: TRBV15; clone size: medium-sized; CDR3 length: 14; D gene: TRBD1; J gene: TRBJ1-2; CDR3 DNA: TGTGCCACCAGCAGAGGGGGACAGGGTGGTGGCTACACCTTC; CDR3 protein: CATSRGGQGGGYTF
V gene: TRBV28; clone size: medium-sized; CDR3 length: 15; D gene: TRBD1; J gene: TRBJ1-2; CDR3 DNA: TGTGCCAGCAGTGACCGGCCGGGACAGAGGGGTGGCTACACCTTC; CDR3 protein: CASSDRPGQRGGYTF
V gene: TRBV7-2; clone size: NA; CDR3 length: 14; D gene: NA; J gene: TRBJ1-2; CDR3 DNA: TGTGCCAGCAGCTGGGGAATGCAGGACTATGGCTACACCTTC; CDR3 protein: CASSWGMQDYGYTF
V gene: TRBV24-1; clone size: NA; CDR3 length: 15; D gene: NA; J gene: TRBJ1-4; CDR3 DNA: TGTGCCACCATTGACCCGCGGACAGTTTCCGAAAAACTTTTTTTT; CDR3 protein: CATIDPRTVSEKLFF
V gene: TRBV2; clone size: many; CDR3 length: 15; D gene: TRBD2; J gene: TRBJ2-1; CDR3 DNA: TGTGCCAGCAGTCCCCTAGCGGGAGTGGGTGGTGAGCAGTTCTTC; CDR3 protein: CASSPLAGVGGEQFF
V gene: TRBV5-5; clone size: few; CDR3 length: 14; D gene: TRBD1; J gene: TRBJ1-6; CDR3 DNA: TGTGCCAGCAGCCCCGGGACAGGGTTTTCACCCCTCCACTTT; CDR3 protein: CASSPGTGFSPLHF
V gene: TRBV6-4; clone size: NA; CDR3 length: 15; D gene: TRBD2; J gene: TRBJ2-3; CDR3 DNA: TGTGCCAGCAGTTCTAGCGGGAGGGCCTCAGATACGCAGTATTTT; CDR3 protein: CASSSSGRASDTQYF
V gene: TRBV25-1; clone size: many; CDR3 length: 14; D gene: NA; J gene: TRBJ2-3; CDR3 DNA: TGTGCCTCCGTGGCAGGCCTGAACACAGATACGCAGTATTTT; CDR3 protein: CASVAGLNTDTQYF
V gene: TRBV20-1; clone size: few; CDR3 length: 14; D gene: NA; J gene: TRBJ2-3; CDR3 DNA: TGCAGTGCTAGAGGGTTAGCGGAACCAGATACGCAGTATTTT; CDR3 protein: CSARGLAEPDTQYF
V gene: TRBV20-1; clone size: NA; CDR3 length: 15; D gene: TRBD1; J gene: TRBJ1-5; CDR3 DNA: TGCAGTGCTAGCCAGGGGGCTAATAGCAATCAGCCCCAGCATTTT; CDR3 protein: CSASQGANSNQPQHF
V gene: TRBV20-1; clone size: few; CDR3 length: 12; D gene: NA; J gene: TRBJ1-2; CDR3 DNA: TGCAGTGCTCCCGACAGCCCTTATGGCTACACCTTC; CDR3 protein: CSAPDSPYGYTF
V gene: TRBV6-1; clone size: few; CDR3 length: 14; D gene: TRBD1; J gene: TRBJ1-2; CDR3 DNA: TGTGCCAGCAGATTCCTACAGGGGGCCTATGGCTACACCTTC; CDR3 protein: CASRFLQGAYGYTF
V gene: TRBV10-3; clone size: many; CDR3 length: 15; D gene: TRBD2; J gene: TRBJ2-3; CDR3 DNA: TGTGCCATCAGTGACCGGGGGGGAGGGGCAGATACGCAGTATTTT; CDR3 protein: CAISDRGGGADTQYF
V gene: TRBV28; clone size: medium-sized; CDR3 length: 14; D gene: NA; J gene: TRBJ1-4; CDR3 DNA: TGTGCCAGCAGTTCTCGCGGGCTTAATGAAAAACTGTTTTTT; CDR3 protein: CASSSRGLNEKLFF
V gene: TRBV27; clone size: NA; CDR3 length: 15; D gene: NA; J gene: TRBJ2-2; CDR3 DNA: TGTGCCAGCAGTTACTCACTCTCGAACACCGGGGAGCTGTTTTTT; CDR3 protein: CASSYSLSNTGELFF
V gene: TRBV6-1; clone size: few; CDR3 length: 15; D gene: TRBD2; J gene: TRBJ2-3; CDR3 DNA: TGTGCCAGCGGACAACTAGCGGGGAGCACAGATACGCAGTATTTT; CDR3 protein: CASGQLAGSTDTQYF
V gene: TRBV5-6; clone size: many; CDR3 length: 15; D gene: NA; J gene: TRBJ2-2; CDR3 DNA: TGTGCCAGCAGCCTGGGAGGAACGAACACCGGGGAGCTGTTTTTT; CDR3 protein: CASSLGGTNTGELFF
V gene: TRBV12-3/TRBV12-4; clone size: few; CDR3 length: 13; D gene: NA; J gene: TRBJ1-6; CDR3 DNA: TGTGCCAGCAGGTTACAGGATACTTCACCCCTCCACTTT; CDR3 protein: CASRLQDTSPLHF
V gene: TRBV28; clone size: medium-sized; CDR3 length: 13; D gene: NA; J gene: TRBJ1-5; CDR3 DNA: TGTGCCAGCAGTTATACAGGCAATCAGCCCCAGCATTTT; CDR3 protein: CASSYTGNQPQHF
V gene: TRBV11-3; clone size: NA; CDR3 length: 13; D gene: NA; J gene: TRBJ1-2; CDR3 DNA: TGTGCCAGCAGCGCAGGGATTAACTATGGCTACACCTTC; CDR3 protein: CASSAGINYGYTF
V gene: TRBV4-3; clone size: many; CDR3 length: 16; D gene: NA; J gene: TRBJ1-3; CDR3 DNA: TGCGCCAGCAGCCCTCGGACTGAGCGTTTTGGAAACACCATATATTTT; CDR3 protein: CASSPRTERFGNTIYF
V gene: TRBV9; clone size: NA; CDR3 length: 12; D gene: NA; J gene: TRBJ1-2; CDR3 DNA: TGTGCCAGCAGCGTAGTGGGCTCTGGCTACACCTTC; CDR3 protein: CASSVVGSGYTF
V gene: TRBV20-1; clone size: few; CDR3 length: 15; D gene: NA; J gene: TRBJ1-4; CDR3 DNA: TGCAGTGCTAGCCCCCCAGGGACCTCTAATGAAAAACTGTTTTTT; CDR3 protein: CSASPPGTSNEKLFF
V gene: TRBV5-1; clone size: NA; CDR3 length: 18; D gene: TRBD2; J gene: TRBJ2-2; CDR3 DNA: TGCGCCAGCAGCACGGGACTAGCCAATACCCTTAACACCGGGGAGCTGTTTTTT; CDR3 protein: CASSTGLANTLNTGELFF
V gene: TRBV12-3/TRBV12-4; clone size: medium-sized; CDR3 length: 13; D gene: NA; J gene: TRBJ2-5; CDR3 DNA: TGTGCCAGCAGTTTAGATAGTCGGGAGACCCAGTACTTC; CDR3 protein: CASSLDSRETQYF
V gene: TRBV9; clone size: many; CDR3 length: 13; D gene: TRBD1; J gene: TRBJ2-1; CDR3 DNA: TGTGCCAGCAGCGTGGGACAGGAAGGTGAGCAGTTCTTC; CDR3 protein: CASSVGQEGEQFF
V gene: TRBV6-1; clone size: few; CDR3 length: 12; D gene: NA; J gene: TRBJ1-2; CDR3 DNA: TGTGCCAGCAGTCGACAGAACTATGGCTACACCTTC; CDR3 protein: CASSRQNYGYTF
V gene: TRBV12-3/TRBV12-4; clone size: NA; CDR3 length: 11; D gene: NA; J gene: TRBJ2-1; CDR3 DNA: TGTGCCAGCAGTTCCCACAATGAGCAGTTCTTC; CDR3 protein: CASSSHNEQFF
V gene: TRBV6-5; clone size: medium-sized; CDR3 length: 15; D gene: NA; J gene: TRBJ2-1; CDR3 DNA: TGTGCCAGCAGTTACTTGCAAGGCTCCTACAATGAGCAGTTCTTC; CDR3 protein: CASSYLQGSYNEQFF
V gene: TRBV6-1; clone size: NA; CDR3 length: 13; D gene: NA; J gene: TRBJ1-3; CDR3 DNA: TGTGCCAGCATAGGGGGAACCGGAAACACCATATATTTT; CDR3 protein: CASIGGTGNTIYF
V gene: TRBV19; clone size: medium-sized; CDR3 length: 13; D gene: TRBD1; J gene: TRBJ2-3; CDR3 DNA: TGTGCCAGCGCCACAGGGGCGGAAGGTACGCAGTATTTT; CDR3 protein: CASATGAEGTQYF
V gene: TRBV5-1; clone size: NA; CDR3 length: 15; D gene: NA; J gene: TRBJ2-3; CDR3 DNA: TGCGCCAGCAGCTTGACCGGGGGGCCCACAGATACGCAGTATTTT; CDR3 protein: CASSLTGGPTDTQYF
V gene: TRBV10-3; clone size: many; CDR3 length: 19; D gene: NA; J gene: TRBJ2-3; CDR3 DNA: TGTGCCATCAGTGAGTCGGCCTCGAAATCGGACAGTTACACAGATACGCAGTATTTT; CDR3 protein: CAISESASKSDSYTDTQYF
V gene: TRBV20-1; clone size: many; CDR3 length: 13; D gene: TRBD1; J gene: TRBJ2-7; CDR3 DNA: TGCAGTGCGAGGGACAGGGAGGGATACGAGCAGTACTTC; CDR3 protein: CSARDREGYEQYF
V gene: TRBV5-1; clone size: many; CDR3 length: 11; D gene: NA; J gene: TRBJ2-7; CDR3 DNA: TGCGCCAGCAGTGATGTCGGTGAGCAGTACTTC; CDR3 protein: CASSDVGEQYF
V gene: TRBV9; clone size: few; CDR3 length: 14; D gene: NA; J gene: TRBJ2-7; CDR3 DNA: TGTGCCAGCAGCGTAGCTTGTCATCCATACGAGCAGTACTTC; CDR3 protein: CASSVACHPYEQYF
V gene: TRBV6-5; clone size: medium-sized; CDR3 length: 17; D gene: NA; J gene: TRBJ2-7; CDR3 DNA: TGTGCCAGCAGTTACTCGATATTGGGGGTTGGGTCCTACGAGCAGTACTTC; CDR3 protein: CASSYSILGVGSYEQYF
V gene: TRBV11-3; clone size: NA; CDR3 length: 16; D gene: NA; J gene: TRBJ2-6; CDR3 DNA: TGTGCCAGCAGCTTAGGGTCCCAGCAAATTGCCAACGTCCTGACTTTC; CDR3 protein: CASSLGSQQIANVLTF
V gene: TRBV4-1; clone size: many; CDR3 length: 15; D gene: TRBD2; J gene: TRBJ2-1; CDR3 DNA: TGCGCCAGCAGCCAAGATCCAGCGGGGTACAATGAGCAGTTCTTC; CDR3 protein: CASSQDPAGYNEQFF
V gene: TRBV6-2/TRBV6-3; clone size: few; CDR3 length: 15; D gene: NA; J gene: TRBJ2-3; CDR3 DNA: TGTGCCAGCAGTAATGCGGGACCCAGCACAGATACGCAGTATTTT; CDR3 protein: CASSNAGPSTDTQYF
V gene: TRBV2; clone size: NA; CDR3 length: 13; D gene: NA; J gene: TRBJ1-2; CDR3 DNA: TGTGCCAGCAGTGTGGTGGGAACCTATGGCTACACCTTC; CDR3 protein: CASSVVGTYGYTF
V gene: TRBV27; clone size: NA; CDR3 length: 15; D gene: TRBD1; J gene: TRBJ2-2; CDR3 DNA: TGTGCCAGCAGTCCCAGACAGGGTACGAGCGGGGAGCTGTTTTTT; CDR3 protein: CASSPRQGTSGELFF
V gene: TRBV9; clone size: few; CDR3 length: 15; D gene: TRBD1; J gene: TRBJ2-7; CDR3 DNA: TGTGCCAGCAGCGTAGGAGGGACAGGGGTTTACGAGCAGTACTTC; CDR3 protein: CASSVGGTGVYEQYF
V gene: TRBV20-1; clone size: many; CDR3 length: 16; D gene: TRBD2; J gene: TRBJ2-5; CDR3 DNA: TGCAGTGCCCCCGTACCGGGACTAGTCCTTCCAGAGACCCAGTACTTC; CDR3 protein: CSAPVPGLVLPETQYF
V gene: TRBV7-2; clone size: NA; CDR3 length: 12; D gene: NA; J gene: TRBJ2-1; CDR3 DNA: TGTGCCAGCAGCCCCCAAGAGGGGGAGCAGTTCTTC; CDR3 protein: CASSPQEGEQFF
V gene: TRBV27; clone size: medium-sized; CDR3 length: 14; D gene: NA; J gene: TRBJ2-7; CDR3 DNA: TGTGCCAGCAGAACCACCGGGACTCCCTACGAGCAGTACTTC; CDR3 protein: CASRTTGTPYEQYF
V gene: TRBV2; clone size: many; CDR3 length: 15; D gene: NA; J gene: TRBJ2-2; CDR3 DNA: TGTGCCAGCAGTGATCAGGGACAGAACACCGGGGAGCTGTTTTTT; CDR3 protein: CASSDQGQNTGELFF
V gene: TRBV6-5; clone size: few; CDR3 length: 16; D gene: TRBD2; J gene: TRBJ2-3; CDR3 DNA: TGTGCCAGCAGTTCCCCTAGGGGACTAGTCACAGATACGCAGTATTTT; CDR3 protein: CASSSPRGLVTDTQYF
V gene: TRBV3-1; clone size: many; CDR3 length: 12; D gene: NA; J gene: TRBJ1-5; CDR3 DNA: TGTGCCAGCAGCCAAGAGGGCCAGCCCCAGCATTTT; CDR3 protein: CASSQEGQPQHF
V gene: TRBV9; clone size: medium-sized; CDR3 length: 14; D gene: TRBD1; J gene: TRBJ1-3; CDR3 DNA: TGTGCCAGCAGCGTACGACAGGGAGGAAACACCATATATTTT; CDR3 protein: CASSVRQGGNTIYF
V gene: TRBV24-1; clone size: few; CDR3 length: 14; D gene: NA; J gene: TRBJ1-5; CDR3 DNA: TGTGCCACCAGTCCCGTGTATAGCAATCAGCCCCAGCATTTT; CDR3 protein: CATSPVYSNQPQHF
V gene: TRBV7-6; clone size: few; CDR3 length: 15; D gene: NA; J gene: TRBJ1-5; CDR3 DNA: TGTGTCAGCATCTTAGGAGGGAAAGGCAATCAGCCCCAGCATTTT; CDR3 protein: CVSILGGKGNQPQHF
V gene: TRBV4-3; clone size: many; CDR3 length: 13; D gene: NA; J gene: TRBJ2-7; CDR3 DNA: TGCGCCAGCAGCCAAAGACAAACCTACGAGCAGTACTTC; CDR3 protein: CASSQRQTYEQYF
V gene: TRBV10-1; clone size: many; CDR3 length: 14; D gene: TRBD1; J gene: TRBJ2-3; CDR3 DNA: TGCGCCAGCATAAACAGGGGGCGCACAGATACGCAGTATTTT; CDR3 protein: CASINRGRTDTQYF